Below are 24 T cell receptor beta chains sequenced from a single sample in a study of T-cell memory formation after mild COVID-19 listed by TCRdb under 2021. The library was obtained by 5' RACE. Sequencing used an Illumina NovaSeq 6000. Using fastp at Q25 and MiXCR, TCRdb reprocessed the public reads and kept productive beta chains. Every CDR3 protein is listed once, alongside the most common genes and DNA of its rows. This sample is represented by about 250,000 distinct CDR3 sequences; approximately 15% of them were singletons. The ten most abundant clones make up 2.1% of the sample. Sequencing used PBMCs or a T cell subset sorted from them (not recorded which). These receptors all stem from an adult woman who had mild COVID-19 (a few samples of this study predate the infection). The sample titles of this study are shuffled in the database, so cell type and time point are left out; the donor was told from shared clones.

This clonotype came up a few times. The chain is built from TRBV27 and TRBJ2-7, with a tentative D call TRBD2 (6 bases). This CDR3 spans 15 amino acids. Trimming took 6 bases from V and 6 from J, leaving 21 bases between them. Germline-derived CDR1 and CDR2 are MNHEY and SMNVEV (reference sequence). The CDR3 sequence: CASSLRLVTHREQYF. CDR3 DNA sequence: TGTGCCAGCAGCCTCCGACTAGTTACTCATCGCGAGCAGTACTTC.

A few counts support this clonotype. This rearrangement joins TRBV7-8 to TRBJ1-1; D uncertain. Trimming took off 3 bases at V and 1 base at J, with 18 bases between the two ends. This CDR3 contains 17 residues. Germline loops: CDR1 SGHVS, CDR2 FQNEAQ. The CDR3 coding sequence is TGTGCCAGCAGCTTTCTCCGAGGGCAGAGTAAGAACACTGAAGCTTTCTTT. As protein: CASSFLRGQSKNTEAFF.

About this clonotype: The germline gene is not matched at one end of the junction; a read error may be the cause. This chain links TRBV3-1 with TRBJ1-2; D is perhaps TRBD1 (5 bases). Looked up from germline, CDR1 is LGHDT and CDR2 is YNNKEL (reference sequence). This CDR3 is built from 12 residues. CDR3: CDSSRGYYGYTF. CDR3 bases: TGTGACAGCAGCCGGGGCTACTATGGCTACACCTTC.

This clonotype was detected ten times or more. The V gene is TRBV3-1, the J gene TRBJ1-5; tentative D call: TRBD1 (6 bases). The CDR3 is 15 amino acids. Germline CDR1 LGHDT, CDR2 YNNKEL (reference sequence). Trimming pared 1 base from V and 6 bases from J, leaving 13 bases between. CDR3: CASSQVPGRGQPQHF. CDR3 in DNA: TGTGCCAGCAGCCAAGTTCCGGGCAGGGGTCAGCCCCAGCATTTT.

The table lists this clonotype with a few counts. The V gene is TRBV19, the J gene TRBJ1-2; 9 bases line up with TRBD1. This CDR3 has 17 residues. With V trimmed by 5 bases and J by 8 bases, 18 bases remained unmatched. Germline CDR1 is LNHDA and CDR2 is SQIVND (reference sequence). The CDR3, as DNA: TGTGCCAGTAGTCCCCGGGACAGGGAACTTAATTTGTACGGCTACACCTTC. Amino acid sequence: CASSPRDRELNLYGYTF. Supplemented by reference TRBV19 and TRBJ1-2, the full variable domain reads DGGITQSPKYLFRKEGQNVTLSCEQNLNHDAMYWYRQDPGQGLRLIYYSQIVNDFQKGDIAEGYSVSREKKESFPLTVTSAQKNPTAFYLCASSPRDRELNLYGYTFGSGTRLTVV.

The J gene is TRBJ1-3, the V gene TRBV2, with 7 bases lining up with TRBD1. This CDR3 is 15 amino acids long. Per the germline V gene, CDR1 is SNHLY and CDR2 is FYNNEI. After removal of 6 bases from V and 2 bases from J, the junction contained 7 bases not matched to a gene. CDR3 sequence reads: CASREQGIAGNTIYF. CDR3 coding DNA: TGTGCCAGCAGGGAACAGGGGATCGCTGGAAACACCATATATTTT.

This clonotype was observed many times. The V gene is TRBV11-3, the J gene TRBJ2-4; D call uncertain. From germline, CDR1 is SGHNT and CDR2 YENEEA. This CDR3 has 15 residues. V was shortened by 4 bases and J by 6 bases, with 16 bases between the two germline ends. The CDR3 loop is CASSSPAVGSNIQYF. CDR3 sequence (DNA): TGTGCCAGCAGCTCCCCTGCAGTGGGTTCAAACATTCAGTACTTC.

The CDR3 nucleotides read TGTGCCAGCAGCTTATTCCCCGCGACAGGGCGGTCTGGGGCCAACGTCCTGACTTTC. As protein: CASSLFPATGRSGANVLTF. The V call is TRBV7-3, the J call TRBJ2-6, with 7 bases identical to TRBD1. Trimming at V came to 2 bases and at J to 1 base, leaving 11 bases not matched to a gene. The CDR3 is 19 residues long. Germline CDR1 is SGHTA and CDR2 is FQGTGA. The variable domain in full, with the rest retrieved from reference TRBV7-3 and TRBJ2-6, is GAGVSQTPSNKVTEKGKYVELRCDPISGHTALYWYRQSLGQGPEFLIYFQGTGAADDSGLPNDRFFAVRPEGSVSTLKIQRTERGDSAVYLCASSLFPATGRSGANVLTFGAGSRLTVL.

This clonotype has just a few counts. This chain uses TRBV5-1 with TRBJ2-5; D uncertain. CDR1 and CDR2 from the germline V gene are SGHRS and YFSETQ. The CDR3 is 13 residues long. The V and J ends lost 0 bases and 3 bases respectively, with 6 bases between them. The CDR3 nucleotides are TGCGCCAGCAGCTTGGTTCTTAAAGAGACCCAGTACTTC. This encodes CASSLVLKETQYF.

This clonotype was seen a handful of times. The chain couples TRBV7-8 to TRBJ2-7; 7 bases map to TRBD2. This CDR3 comprises 14 residues. V shed 5 bases and J 0 bases; nucleotides not matched to a gene: 4. The V gene's germline CDR1 is SGHVS and CDR2 FQNEAQ. This CDR3 reads CASSRRGDSYEQYF. The CDR3 bases are TGTGCCAGCAGCAGACGGGGGGACTCCTACGAGCAGTACTTC.

V is TRBV18 and J is TRBJ1-1; TRBD1 might be the D (5 bases). Germline values: CDR1 KGHSH, CDR2 LQKENI. The CDR3 spans 15 residues. The V gene lost 3 bases and the J gene lost 0 bases, with 11 bases spanning the gap. CDR3 sequence: CASSPGRNMNTEAFF. CDR3 in DNA: TGTGCCAGCTCACCGGGACGGAATATGAACACTGAAGCTTTCTTT.

This clonotype has a handful of counts. The chain combines TRBV9 with TRBJ2-7, with no clear D. Trimming took off 0 bases at V and 6 bases at J, with 13 bases between the two ends. Germline CDR1 and CDR2: SGDLS and YYNGEE. The CDR3 contains 14 residues. The CDR3 here is CASSVGVTSGEQYF. In DNA form, the CDR3 reads TGTGCCAGCAGCGTAGGGGTCACCTCGGGCGAGCAGTACTTC.

At least ten counts were recorded for this clonotype. The chain has TRBV5-1 and TRBJ1-1; no clear D. The V gene's germline CDR1 is SGHRS and CDR2 YFSETQ. Trimming took 3 bases from V and 0 from J, leaving 9 bases between them. This CDR3 contains 14 residues. The CDR3 DNA is TGCGCCAGCAGCTCGGCGGGGTTGAACACTGAAGCTTTCTTT. Translated, it gives CASSSAGLNTEAFF.

The CDR3 region has the DNA TGTGCCAGCAGCCAAGACCCGGGGCGGGAGACCCAGTACTTC. Its protein product is CASSQDPGRETQYF. The genes are TRBV4-2 and TRBJ2-5; D might be TRBD1 or TRBD2, each matching 5 bases. The CDR3 runs 14 residues. CDR1 and CDR2 from the germline V gene are LGHNA and YNFKEQ. Trimming took 0 bases from V and 5 from J, leaving 10 bases between them.

A few counts support this clonotype. The CDR3 DNA follows: TGTGCCAGCAGTGAACGGGGGGGAAATGGCTACACCTTC. Its translation is CASSERGGNGYTF. The chain is built from TRBV2 and TRBJ1-2, with D tentatively TRBD1 (5 bases). Trimming cost V 2 bases and J 6 bases, with 10 bases left between them. The CDR3 length is 13 residues. Per the germline V gene, CDR1 is SNHLY and CDR2 is FYNNEI. The variable domain in full, completed from reference TRBV2 and TRBJ1-2, reads EPEVTQTPSHQVTQMGQEVILRCVPISNHLYFYWYRQILGQKVEFLVSFYNNEISEKSEIFDDQFSVERPDGSNFTLKIRSTKLEDSAMYFCASSERGGNGYTFGSGTRLTVV.

This sequence joins TRBV9 and TRBJ2-3, with 8 nucleotides matching TRBD2. CDR1 SGDLS and CDR2 YYNGEE come from the germline V gene. V was pared by 3 bases and J by 4 bases, with 7 bases of the junction left unmatched. This CDR3 comprises 15 residues. DNA of the CDR3: TGTGCCAGCAGCGCGTCGGGGGGGCTGGCAGATACGCAGTATTTT. This encodes CASSASGGLADTQYF.

The sample holds a few counts of this clonotype. The genes are TRBV12-3 or TRBV12-4 and TRBJ2-1, with 8 positions matching TRBD2. The CDR3 length is 13 residues. V lost 8 bases to trimming and J lost 4 bases; unmatched junction nucleotides: 4. CDR3 sequence (DNA): TGTGCCAGCCAACTAGCGGCTTACAATGAGCAGTTCTTC. Amino acid sequence: CASQLAAYNEQFF.

The chain links TRBV29-1 to TRBJ2-1; 9 bases are shared with TRBD2. In germline, CDR1 is SQVTM, CDR2 ANQGSEA. The CDR3 length is 13 residues. After removal of 4 bases from V and 2 bases from J, the junction contained 0 bases not matched to a gene. Written as DNA, the CDR3 is TGCAGCGTTGGCGGGAGGGCCTACAATGAGCAGTTCTTC. Protein product: CSVGGRAYNEQFF.

This clonotype was seen more than once but under ten times. V gene TRBV12-3 or TRBV12-4 combines with J gene TRBJ2-7, with a possible D match to TRBD2 (5 bases). V lost 4 bases to trimming and J lost 3 bases, with 13 bases between them. CDR3 size: 14 residues. CDR3 nucleotides: TGTGCCAGCAGTTCTTTGGCGGGTTACTACGAGCAGTACTTC. Encoded protein: CASSSLAGYYEQYF.

The chain employs TRBV6-5 and TRBJ2-7; no firm D call. CDR1 and CDR2 from the germline V gene are MNHEY and SVGAGI. The CDR3 spans 13 residues. Trimming shortened V by 8 bases and J by 3 bases, and 14 bases separated the two germline ends. In nucleotides, the CDR3 is TGTGCCAGCTTTGACCGGTCCAGCTACGAGCAGTACTTC. Its translation: CASFDRSSYEQYF.

The chain carries TRBV6-5 and TRBJ1-1, with D possibly being TRBD1 (5 bases). The CDR3 is made up of 14 amino acids. V was shortened by 6 bases and J by 1 base, with 12 bases between the two germline ends. The germline gives CDR1 MNHEY, CDR2 SVGAGI. Here the CDR3 DNA reads TGTGCCAGCAGGTCTCGCGACAGGAACACTGAAGCTTTCTTT. This gives the protein CASRSRDRNTEAFF.

This chain uses TRBV15 with TRBJ1-1; 7 positions match TRBD1. J gave up 6 bases and V 8 bases, and 12 bases lay outside the gene matches. Germline V gives CDR1 LNHNV, CDR2 YYDKDF (reference sequence). The CDR3 is made up of 14 amino acids. The CDR3 sequence is CATRRTGEGAEAFF. The CDR3 DNA is TGTGCCACCCGACGCACAGGGGAAGGCGCTGAAGCTTTCTTT.

A few counts support this clonotype. The genes are TRBV27 and TRBJ1-5, with TRBD1 as a possible D gene (5 bases). V lost 8 bases and J lost 5, with 19 bases in between. Germline CDR1 and CDR2: MNHEY and SMNVEV (reference sequence). The CDR3 totals 15 residues. CDR3 nucleotide sequence: TGTGCCAGCGCAAAACAGGCCACACTTTATCAGCCCCAGCATTTT. It yields the protein CASAKQATLYQPQHF.

This clonotype was detected many times. The gene calls are TRBV18 and TRBJ1-1; D not certain. CDR1 and CDR2 from the germline V gene are KGHSH and LQKENI. The ends were cut back, 1 base at V and 1 base at J, with 7 bases in the middle. CDR3 size: 14 residues. Written as DNA, the CDR3 is TGTGCCAGCTCACCACAGGGCCCGAACACTGAAGCTTTCTTT. This gives the protein CASSPQGPNTEAFF.